These 30 T cell receptor beta chains were all obtained from the same sample, sequenced in a study of T cells in Graves' hyperthyroidism and ophthalmopathy. There were TCR beta CDR3 regions amplified from RNA transcripts. The TCR CDR3 was amplified in a first-round RT-PCR using the HTBI primer set. TCRdb reprocessed the multiplex PCR reads via MiXCR and lists one record per CDR3 protein. The data show around 580,000 distinct CDR3 sequences, 40% to 55% seen once. Input material: peripheral blood or thyroid tissue (not recorded which). The receptor source for this set is a woman under 30 with Graves' hyperthyroidism.

This clonotype came up many times. Germline and junction disagree at one end, which may indicate a read error. For the CDR3, the DNA is TGTGCCACTAGTACTGGCCGCAGGCTGAGCTCCTATAATTCACCCCTCCACTTT. Protein product: CATSTGRRLSSYNSPLHF. This chain links TRBV19 with TRBJ1-6, with D unclear. The CDR3 runs to 18 residues. CDR1 is LNHDA and CDR2 is SQIVND in the germline V gene (reference sequence). Together with reference TRBV19 and TRBJ1-6, the CDR3 gives the full variable domain: DGGITQSPKYLFRKEGQNVTLSCEQNLNHDAMYWYRQDPGQGLRLIYYSQIVNDFQKGDIAEGYSVSREKKESFPLTVTSAQKNPTAFYLCATSTGRRLSSYNSPLHFGNGTRLTVT.

CDR3 in DNA: TGTGCCAGCAGTTTTGGTGACAGGGTCCACGAGCAGTACTTC. Amino acids: CASSFGDRVHEQYF. The chain carries TRBV27 and TRBJ2-7, with 7 bases lining up with TRBD1. Germline V CDR1 and CDR2: MNHEY, SMNVEV (reference sequence). The ends lost 3 bases at V and 5 bases at J; junction bases unmatched: 7. This CDR3 is 14 amino acids long.

The chain links TRBV2 to TRBJ2-2; 10 positions match TRBD2. Germline V gene sequence: CDR1 SNHLY, CDR2 FYNNEI. The CDR3 covers 16 residues. V gave up 5 bases and J gave up 4 bases; unmatched junction bases: 7. DNA of the CDR3: TGTGCCAGCAGTCTTCTAGCGGGAGAAGCCACCGGGGAGCTGTTTTTT. It specifies CASSLLAGEATGELFF.

On this clonotype itself: A read error may be the cause here, since a much bigger clone is one base away. V gene TRBV7-9 combines with J gene TRBJ1-3; D is uncertain. This CDR3 comprises 15 residues. CDR1 and CDR2 from the germline V gene are SEHNR and FQNEAQ (reference sequence). The CDR3 loop reads CASSFKGLSGNTVYF. The CDR3 DNA reads TGTGCCAGCAGCTTTAAGGGCCTCTCTGGAAACACCGTATATTTT.

The CDR3 region has the DNA TGCAGCTCCCCCGGGACACAGAACACCGGGGAGCTGTTTTTT. Protein product: CSSPGTQNTGELFF. This chain joins TRBV29-1 and TRBJ2-2; TRBD1 might be the D (6 bases). Germline V gene data show CDR1 as SQVTM and CDR2 as ANQGSEA. The CDR3 is 14 amino acids. Trimming took 8 bases from V and 1 from J, leaving 14 bases between them.

In DNA, the CDR3 is TGCAGCGTAGGAGGGCACAACTATGGCTACACCTTC. Protein sequence: CSVGGHNYGYTF. The chain is built from TRBV29-1 and TRBJ1-2; D gene unclear. V shed 6 bases and J shed 2 bases, with 10 bases lying between them. Germline V lookup: CDR1 SQVTM, CDR2 ANQGSEA. The CDR3 is made up of 12 amino acids. The entire variable domain, with the rest obtained from reference TRBV29-1 and TRBJ1-2, is as follows: SAVISQKPSRDICQRGTSLTIQCQVDSQVTMMFWYRQQPGQSLTLIATANQGSEATYESGFVIDKFPISRPNLTFSTLTVSNMSPEDSSIYLCSVGGHNYGYTFGSGTRLTVV.

This chain links TRBV20-1 with TRBJ1-2; D uncertain. The CDR3 runs to 13 residues. Germline CDR1 is DFQATT and CDR2 is SNEGSKA (reference sequence). V lost 2 bases and J lost 12, with 19 bases in between. The CDR3 region is CSARFPGSSGNTF. In DNA form, the CDR3 reads TGCAGTGCTAGATTCCCGGGATCTAGTGGAAACACCTTC.

This sequence joins TRBV29-1 and TRBJ2-7; 16 bases map to TRBD2. The germline CDR1 and CDR2 sequences are SQVTM and ANQGSEA. There are 18 residues in the CDR3. Trimming took 7 bases from V and 2 from J; bases not matched to a gene: 14. The CDR3 spells CSAETGLAGGRDPYEQYF. CDR3 coding DNA: TGCAGCGCCGAAACGGGACTAGCGGGAGGGAGAGACCCCTACGAGCAGTACTTC.

The V gene is TRBV29-1, the J gene TRBJ2-5, with D perhaps matching TRBD1 (5 bases). The CDR3 is made up of 13 amino acids. Germline loops: CDR1 SQVTM, CDR2 ANQGSEA. V lost 7 bases to trimming and J lost 4 bases, with 16 bases between them. The CDR3 protein is CSEKTVQGETQYF. The DNA for the CDR3 is TGCAGCGAAAAGACAGTCCAGGGAGAGACCCAGTACTTC.

This clonotype was counted at least ten times. The chain carries TRBV13 and TRBJ1-6; D might be TRBD1 (5 bases). Germline lookup yields CDR1 PRHDT and CDR2 FYEKMQ (reference sequence). V lost 2 bases and J lost 5, with 10 bases in between. The CDR3 is made up of 15 amino acids. The CDR3, as DNA: TGTGCCAGCAGCTTACGGGGACTAGATAATTCACCCCTCCACTTT. Protein: CASSLRGLDNSPLHF.

The chain carries TRBV2 and TRBJ2-7, with D uncertain. V lost 8 bases and J lost 1, with 12 bases in between. From germline, CDR1 is SNHLY and CDR2 FYNNEI. CDR3 size: 13 residues. In DNA, the CDR3 is TGTGCCAGCGTTTTAGGCGGATCCTACGAGCAGTACTTC. Translated: CASVLGGSYEQYF. The variable domain in full, with the rest retrieved from reference TRBV2 and TRBJ2-7, is EPEVTQTPSHQVTQMGQEVILRCVPISNHLYFYWYRQILGQKVEFLVSFYNNEISEKSEIFDDQFSVERPDGSNFTLKIRSTKLEDSAMYFCASVLGGSYEQYFGPGTRLTVT.

As for this clonotype: This may stem from a read error, because a much larger clone lies one nucleotide away. This sequence joins TRBV29-1 and TRBJ2-2; TRBD1 might be the D (5 bases). In germline, CDR1 is SQVTM, CDR2 ANQGSEA. The CDR3 consists of 15 residues. The DNA for the CDR3 is TGCGGCGTTGGATTCGCAGGGCCCAGCACCGGGGAGCTGTTTTTT. Its translation: CGVGFAGPSTGELFF.

A single count supports this clonotype. The V gene is TRBV20-1, the J gene TRBJ1-5; D is unresolved. Per the germline V gene, CDR1 is DFQATT and CDR2 is SNEGSKA (reference sequence). Deletions cut 3 bases from V and 0 bases from J, with 21 bases between. The CDR3 extends over 18 amino acids. In DNA, the CDR3 is TGCAGTGCTAGGATCGGGAGTGCGGTAATGTATAGCAATCAGCCCCAGCATTTT. Amino acid sequence: CSARIGSAVMYSNQPQHF.

As for this clonotype: A much larger clone lies a single base off, so this may be a read error. This rearrangement joins TRBV6-6 to TRBJ2-7, with 9 bases identical to TRBD1. The ends lost 6 bases at V and 5 bases at J; junction bases unmatched: 11. Germline V gene lookup returns CDR1 MNHNY and CDR2 SVGAGI (reference sequence). The CDR3 spans 15 residues. The CDR3 protein is CASSRTGGGIHEQYF. The CDR3, as DNA: TGTGCCAGCAGCCGAACAGGGGGCGGGATACACGAGCAGTACTTC.

The chain employs TRBV7-8 and TRBJ2-1; either TRBD1 or TRBD2 may fit D (7 bases each). The germline CDR1 and CDR2 sequences are SGHVS and FQNEAQ. With 5 bases removed from V and 1 base from J, the gap between germline ends came to 15 bases. This CDR3 region has 16 residues. The CDR3 sequence: CASSVLRGGSYNEQFF. CDR3 sequence (DNA): TGTGCCAGCAGCGTTCTCAGGGGGGGGTCCTACAATGAGCAGTTCTTC.

The chain combines TRBV29-1 with TRBJ2-7; 7 positions agree with TRBD1. Germline CDR1 and CDR2: SQVTM and ANQGSEA. V gave up 6 bases and J gave up 2 bases; unmatched junction bases: 7. CDR3 length equals 13 residues. The CDR3 sequence: CSVADRVAYEQYF. The CDR3, as DNA: TGCAGCGTCGCCGACAGGGTTGCCTACGAGCAGTACTTC.

V and J are TRBV7-2 and TRBJ2-3, with TRBD2 identical over 11 bases. The CDR3 is 15 residues long. Germline V lookup: CDR1 SGHTA, CDR2 FQGNSA. The V and J ends lost 5 bases and 5 bases, in that order; junction bases with no gene match: 6. CDR3 nucleotides: TGTGCCAGCAGCCTTAGCGGGAGGGCCCTAGATACGCAGTATTTT. Protein: CASSLSGRALDTQYF.

For this clonotype: A read error may explain this, as a much larger clone is one base away. Because it lacks the conserved phenylalanine or tryptophan at the end, this CDR3 is likely a read error. The J gene is TRBJ2-7, the V gene TRBV6-5; a possible D gene is TRBD1 (5 bases). Germline loops: CDR1 MNHEY, CDR2 SVGAGI. Trimming pared 2 bases from V and 2 bases from J, leaving 13 bases between. This CDR3 comprises 15 residues. CDR3 nucleotide sequence: TGTGCCAGCAGTTACGAAGGAACAGGTGCCTACGAGCAGTACCTC. Residues: CASSYEGTGAYEQYL.

This clonotype showed up many times. The chain carries TRBV20-1 and TRBJ1-4; 11 bases line up with TRBD1. Germline CDR1 DFQATT, CDR2 SNEGSKA (reference sequence). The V gene end was trimmed by 4 bases and the J gene end by 8 bases; junction bases not matched to a gene: 3. The CDR3 length is 13 residues. The CDR3 spells CSATGTGGEKLFF. The CDR3 nucleotides are TGCAGTGCTACCGGGACAGGGGGGGAAAAACTGTTTTTT.

The chain carries TRBV7-6 and TRBJ2-7, with D possibly called TRBD1 or TRBD2 (5 bases each). The V end lost 5 bases, the J end lost 7 bases, and 30 bases lay between the germline ends. The CDR3 covers 18 residues. Germline values: CDR1 SGHVS, CDR2 FNYEAQ. The CDR3 DNA follows: TGTGCCAGCAGCCAGTACGTCCTCAATGGGGGTACAAGAGGTGAGCAGTACTTC. Translation gives CASSQYVLNGGTRGEQYF.

This clonotype has only one observation. The chain has TRBV12-3 or TRBV12-4 and TRBJ1-6, with D uncertain. The CDR3 totals 14 residues. Trimming stripped 5 bases from V and 10 bases from J, with 15 bases between. The CDR3 region has the DNA TGTGCCAGCAGTCGCGACTCGTCGGGGTCACCCCTCCACTTT. Encoded protein: CASSRDSSGSPLHF.

This clonotype was seen a handful of times. J is TRBJ1-1 and V is TRBV3-1, with TRBD1 as a possible D gene (5 bases). The CDR3 sequence is 12 residues long. CDR1 and CDR2 (germline): LGHDT, YNNKEL (reference sequence). V lost 6 bases, J lost 10 bases, and 15 bases lay in between. The CDR3 region is CASRNGAYRAFF. CDR3 bases: TGTGCCAGCAGAAACGGGGCATATCGAGCTTTCTTT.

This clonotype has ten or more counts. The J gene is TRBJ1-2, the V gene TRBV4-1; D gene unclear. Germline assignment: CDR1 MGHRA and CDR2 YSYEKL. CDR3 length: 13 amino acids. V dropped 1 base and J dropped 8 bases, with 11 bases sitting between them. The CDR3 DNA sequence: TGCGCCAGCAGCCAAGCAGCACACCCAGGCTACACCTTC. Encoded protein: CASSQAAHPGYTF.

The chain employs TRBV10-3 and TRBJ2-3; D assignment may be TRBD1 or TRBD2 (7 bases each). Germline CDR1 and CDR2: ENHRY and SYGVKD. The CDR3 spans 16 residues. V lost 4 bases and J 2 bases, leaving 16 bases between the germline ends. DNA for the CDR3: TGTGCCATCAGTGCGCCAGGGGAGGGGGCCACAGATACGCAGTATTTT. Translation gives CAISAPGEGATDTQYF.

Worth noting for this clonotype: One end of the junction does not line up with germline, which may come from a read error. V gene TRBV4-1 combines with J gene TRBJ2-1; D gene unclear. This CDR3 is built from 16 residues. Per germline, CDR1 MGHRA and CDR2 YSYEKL. The CDR3 loop reads CANSPLPLISYNEQFF. CDR3 coding DNA: TGCGCCAACAGCCCTCTTCCGCTTATCTCCTACAATGAGCAGTTCTTC.

This clonotype occurred a few times. V usage is TRBV2 and J usage is TRBJ2-7; no definite D call. The CDR3 is 12 residues long. The germline gives CDR1 SNHLY, CDR2 FYNNEI. The CDR3 nucleotides are TGTGCTAGAGATCGGGTAGCCTACGAGCAGTACTTC. Encoded protein: CARDRVAYEQYF.

The chain joins TRBV2 to TRBJ2-2, with TRBD2 matching over 7 bases. Trimming cost V 4 bases and J 2 bases; bases outside gene matches: 7. The CDR3 has 16 amino acids. The germline V gene has CDR1 SNHLY and CDR2 FYNNEI. The CDR3 sequence: CASSVESGTNTGELFF. The CDR3 DNA is TGTGCCAGCAGTGTAGAGAGCGGGACCAACACCGGGGAGCTGTTTTTT.

V and J are TRBV29-1 and TRBJ2-7, with 9 bases identical to TRBD1. V shed 7 bases, J shed 0 bases, and the junction held 1 base outside the gene matches. This CDR3 has 12 residues. CDR1 SQVTM and CDR2 ANQGSEA come from the germline V gene. CDR3 nucleotides: TGCAGCGGACAGGGGGACTCCTACGAGCAGTACTTC. Protein product: CSGQGDSYEQYF.

This clonotype came up a few times. The chain employs TRBV18 and TRBJ1-1; D might be TRBD1 (5 bases). Per the germline V gene, CDR1 is KGHSH and CDR2 is LQKENI. The V end lost 2 bases, the J end lost 1 base, and 11 bases lay between the germline ends. This CDR3 has 15 residues. CDR3 sequence reads: CASSPLKGPNTEAFF. The CDR3 bases are TGTGCCAGCTCACCATTGAAGGGACCGAACACTGAAGCTTTCTTT.

This clonotype was observed a single time. The chain links TRBV20-1 to TRBJ1-5; D may be TRBD1 (5 bases). V was pared by 6 bases and J by 6 bases, with 15 bases between. This CDR3 has 13 amino acids. The germline gives CDR1 DFQATT, CDR2 SNEGSKA (reference sequence). The CDR3 loop is CSAGAQGGQPQHF. In nucleotides, the CDR3 is TGCAGTGCCGGGGCGCAGGGAGGTCAGCCCCAGCATTTT.